This T cell receptor (beta chain) was observed in a study of cytomegalovirus exposure and HLA in healthy donors (dated by TCRdb to between 2016 and 2019). For the wider study: According to an earlier analysis of 587 of the donors, about 190 million T cells yielded roughly 110 million unique TCR beta sequences and more than 250 Gb of sequence data. Among over 350 genotyped donors of the cohort, an average of roughly 240,000 unique TCR beta nucleotide sequences were sequenced per donor, roughly 20% of them non-productive. A later analysis re-examined previously published TCR beta repertoires from about 670 donors and added high-resolution HLA genotyping to investigate patterns of TCR occurrence. HLA typing included class I and class II loci at four-digit resolution. Every discovery cohort repertoire had been produced on one sequencing platform. An early release that covered roughly 600 HLA-typed donors contained about 290 gigabases of sequencing data and 75 million to 100 million unique TCR sequences. In an earlier analysis of 500 to 650 of the donors, high-throughput TCR beta sequencing was used to judge whether each TCR beta V gene segment behaved as functional or pseudogenic. Rather than using new phenotypic data, the later analysis identified candidate immune exposures from TCR beta sequences and from how often those sequences occurred across donors. Donor age, sex, ethnicity and CMV serostatus were compiled alongside the repertoire data. A later genetic analysis took genome-wide SNP genotypes for about three fifths of the roughly 700 donors and used that subset as a discovery cohort. In addition to the first cohort of 500 to 850 subjects, a separate validation cohort of some 120 different subjects was used. The study used immunosequencing to profile the T cell repertoires of approximately 640 subjects and linked those repertoires to cytomegalovirus serostatus. Of the roughly 400 genotyped donors, less than 90% were placed in the genetic ancestry cluster associated with self-reported Caucasian donors. The study was designed to test whether signatures of past pathogen exposure could be identified by cataloging public T cell receptors. Because of strong linkage in the cohort, roughly five DR-DQ haplotypes were treated as single units for association and clustering. To predict cytomegalovirus infection status, the study combined high-throughput TCR immunosequencing, statistical association of individual TCRs with disease status, and machine learning. Typing coverage varied by locus: 629-630 donors for A, B, C, DRB1 and DQB1; approximately 520 for DQA1; about 570 for DPA1; fewer than 480 for DPB1.

The method was the immunoSEQ multiplex PCR assay. For the multiplex PCR, a mixture combining 60 forward primers for TCR Vbeta segments and 13 reverse primers for TCR Jbeta segments was used. The CDR3 region of rearranged TCR beta genes was amplified from genomic DNA with a multiplex PCR assay. The amplified TCR beta libraries were sequenced on the Illumina HiSeq System as 87-base-pair reads. The authors' analysis ran thus. A later analysis counted tens of millions of unique TCR beta chains across the 500 to 850 repertoires, and 10 million to 11 million of these chains were shared by at least two donors. To remove PCR and sequencing errors, raw reads were error-corrected and collapsed into unique sequences using a nearest-neighbor algorithm that merged closely related sequences. To assign V, D and J gene segments, CDR3 sequences were aligned to IMGT reference sequences. For a sequence to be retained, a match of at least six nucleotides to both a V gene segment and a J gene segment was required. Rearrangements were called productive when the CDR3 lacked stop codons and stayed in frame with V and J; all others were non-productive. CDR3 was defined by IMGT convention, running from the second conserved V-encoded cysteine to the conserved J-encoded phenylalanine. The earlier analysis of 450 to 750 of the donors excluded any sequence lacking an unambiguous match to a single V gene segment. An earlier analysis of approximately 590 of the donors called V segments functional above 56.7% productive rearrangements and segregating when the between-donor standard deviation exceeded 5%. To diagnose cytomegalovirus status from the catalog of TCR beta chain sequences, a statistical classification framework was built. In a later analysis, V and J genes were assigned by comparing TCR nucleotide sequences against IMGT/GENE-DB human TR gene sequences. A later analysis assigned CDR3 sequences and most-parsimonious VDJ recombination scenarios with the TCRdist pipeline. A later analysis defined each TCR beta chain by its CDR3 amino acid sequence plus V-gene family, and excluded reads lacking a unique V-gene family. A later analysis removed 592 highly shared, low-generation-probability nucleotide sequences to deal with suspected cross-contamination and a sequencing artifact. For each public chain, a later analysis derived a clonal expansion index from normalized ranks of inferred template counts within each repertoire. A later analysis computed generation probabilities with a VDJ recombination model fitted to out-of-frame rearrangements, and checked the results against IGoR. Hypergeometric tests were used in a later analysis to score TCR-TCR, TCR-HLA and TCR-CMV co-occurrence, with a repertoire-size bias correction applied to the TCR pairs. To estimate false discovery rates, a later analysis permuted the HLA or CMV assignments 20 times. A later analysis grouped co-occurring TCRs with DBSCAN, adding TCRdist sequence similarity when clustering within HLA-allele-positive subsets. Repertoires with fewer than 30,000 or more than 120,000 public chains were left out of co-occurrence clustering, as were five repertoires with anomalous nucleotide sharing. The clones in this table, taken by TCRdb from immuneACCESS, are in-frame only. Not every clone is retained; where verified, under half of the shortfall comes from an unresolved V gene, and the cause of the rest is unknown. The V and J calls and the clone size are those of that table, but D and trimming were determined from the DNA. The sample contains about 120,000 clones, around 85% of them found a single time. Of the sample, 5% to 8% falls within the top ten clones.

The cohort was made up of roughly 670 healthy bone marrow donors. At the time of sampling, all cohort members were nominally healthy, though unrecorded immune exposures were likely present. The donor was CMV seropositive and was included in the group of 270 or so seropositive cohort members. A peripheral blood sample was collected from each donor, and TCR beta sequencing was performed on peripheral blood mononuclear cells. The Qiagen DNeasy Blood Extraction Kit was used to extract genomic DNA from the blood cell samples. A remark on this clone: The antigen it recognizes is unknown. Base-call qualities are not available, and no considerably larger clone is one nucleotide away.

Overall results and qualifications from the work: The classifier was reported to diagnose cytomegalovirus status with high specificity and sensitivity in both the original and validation cohorts. Across donors, most TCR sequences were observed very rarely, whereas some public TCRs were present in many individuals. In a later analysis, around 17,000 TCR beta sequences were associated with specific HLA alleles at a false discovery rate of 0.05. The cohort was sequenced for TCR beta chains only, and without alpha or paired-chain data the features that could be detected were limited. Presence/absence analyses assumed roughly uniform sequencing depth across donors, an assumption that may not hold. According to a later analysis, TCR association rates differed among HLA loci, with DRB1 alleles showing the most associated TCRs and HLA-C alleles showing the fewest. Three of the identified cytomegalovirus-associated TCR beta chains were confirmed in vitro to be specific for cytomegalovirus antigens. According to the authors, the approach could potentially be generalized to other disease states and immunological phenotypes. According to a later analysis, most CMV-associated TCR beta chains appeared to be HLA-restricted, and the HLA associations seemed to be driven largely by CMV exposure. Several of the top co-occurrence clusters appeared to be linked to parvovirus B19, influenza, CMV and Epstein-Barr virus, according to a later analysis. The study listed around 160 TCR beta chains as associated with cytomegalovirus. Strong co-occurrence of HLA alleles, especially DR and DQ, made assigning TCR associations to individual alleles difficult. In a later analysis, HLA-associated TCR beta chains were found to be more clonally expanded and to have lower generation probabilities than equally common non-associated chains. HLA typing was unavailable for some donors at each locus, so association tests used only the typed subset. An association between a missense DCLRE1C variant and V-gene and J-gene trimming of TCR beta chains was found in a later genetic analysis and replicated in an independent cohort. In an earlier analysis of several hundred of the donors, most TCR beta V segments were observed in productive rearrangements about 87% or about 30% of the time, broadly matching IMGT annotations. Correlated functional status among segregating V segments might reflect linkage disequilibrium, but an unknown experimental factor could not be ruled out. A further reported finding was that TCR beta sequences accurately predicted the HLA-A and HLA-B alleles for most subjects in the first cohort. Immune exposure information for the cohort was limited to CMV serostatus. The sequencing pipeline was judged likely to have produced a cluster of highly shared sequence variants as a technical artifact. According to a later genetic analysis, donors in an Asian-associated ancestry cluster had fewer N-insertions in productive TCRs than the approximately 610-donor mean. The earlier analysis of 450 to 700 of the donors excluded about 16 rarely observed V segments, including chromosome 9 orphons, because counts were too low.

The sequence was obtained from a man aged 25-45 years in good health and CMV-seropositive. The material sequenced was PBMCs.

The CDR3 protein is CASSPAGGMETQYF. The nucleotides are TGTGCCAGCAGCCCAGCGGGGGGTATGGAGACCCAGTACTTC. This receptor chain uses TRBV7-9 and TRBJ2-5, and 9 junction bases match TRBD2. Reading from cysteine to phenylalanine, the CDR3 counts 14 amino acids. Only the CDR3 DNA is retained, 42 bases long and in frame from the first base. CDR1 SEHNR and CDR2 FQNEAQ are derived from the germline V gene (reference sequence). Compared with germline, V lacks 5 bases and J lacks 5 bases; bases without a gene match: 6.